Listed here are 29 T cell receptor beta chains from one sample, sequenced in a study of blood T cell repertoires in COVID-19. Profiled with immunoSEQ multiplex PCR; TCRdb holds only in-frame clones, not every one. The table lists about 140,000 clones, more than 65% of them singletons. The material sequenced was peripheral blood. The receptors here all came from a human donor in a cohort sampled during active COVID-19.

This clone appeared a few times. This chain joins TRBV3-1 (or the pseudogene TRBV3-2) and TRBJ2-2, with D possibly matching TRBD2 (5 bases). Germline lookup yields CDR1 LGHDT and CDR2 YNNKEL (reference sequence). V was shortened by 3 bases and J by 7 bases, with 12 bases between the two germline ends. CDR3 length: 14 amino acids. This chain's CDR3 is CASSQRAGDGELFF. Here the CDR3 DNA reads TGTGCCAGCAGCCAGAGGGCCGGGGACGGGGAGCTGTTTTTT.

CDR3 region: CASSLDQSGSYEQYF. The CDR3 DNA reads TGCGCCAGCAGCTTGGACCAATCGGGCTCCTACGAGCAGTACTTC. The rearrangement uses TRBV5-1 and TRBJ2-7, with no clear D. V shed 0 bases and J shed 0 bases, with 10 bases lying between them. Germline V gene data show CDR1 as SGHRS and CDR2 as YFSETQ. The CDR3 consists of 15 residues.

The chain recombines TRBV28 with TRBJ2-6; 7 bases map to TRBD1. CDR1 is MDHEN and CDR2 is SYDVKM in the germline V gene. The CDR3 length is 18 residues. After removal of 5 bases from V and 0 bases from J, the junction contained 10 bases not matched to a gene. For the CDR3, the DNA is TGTGCCAGCAGTGGTTACCGGGACAGAGACTCTGGGGCCAACGTCCTGACTTTC. Its protein is CASSGYRDRDSGANVLTF.

The CDR3 protein is CASSPTGNTEAFF. CDR3 bases: TGTGCCAGCTCACCTACAGGGAACACTGAAGCTTTCTTT. The chain joins TRBV18 to TRBJ1-1; tentatively, D is TRBD1 (5 bases). CDR3 length: 13 residues. Trimming removed 3 bases from V and 1 base from J, with 6 bases in between. CDR1 is KGHSH and CDR2 is LQKENI in the germline V gene.

The gene calls are TRBV5-1 and TRBJ1-5, with TRBD1 as a possible D gene (5 bases). Trimming shortened V by 0 bases and J by 5 bases, and 12 bases separated the two germline ends. Looked up from germline, CDR1 is SGHRS and CDR2 is YFSETQ. This CDR3 comprises 15 residues. CDR3 DNA sequence: TGCGCCAGCAGCTTGGATTGGGGGGGGGATCAGCCCCAGCATTTT. This translates into CASSLDWGGDQPQHF.

CDR3 sequence: CASTFGGVSYGYTF. As DNA, the CDR3 is TGTGCCAGTACCTTCGGGGGGGTCAGCTATGGCTACACCTTC. The chain is built from TRBV19 and TRBJ1-2; maybe TRBD1 (5 bases). CDR3 length: 14 residues. Germline V gene lookup returns CDR1 LNHDA and CDR2 SQIVND (reference sequence). The ends were cut back, 7 bases at V and 4 bases at J, with 16 bases in the middle.

This rearrangement joins TRBV28 to TRBJ2-5, with D tentatively TRBD1 (6 bases). V lost 2 bases and J lost 5, with 18 bases in between. Looked up from germline, CDR1 is MDHEN and CDR2 is SYDVKM. There are 16 residues in the CDR3. The CDR3 DNA follows: TGTGCCAGCAGTTTAAGGGGCTTTACAGGGTCGGAGACCCAGTACTTC. It yields the protein CASSLRGFTGSETQYF. The variable domain in full, with the rest retrieved from reference TRBV28 and TRBJ2-5, is DVKVTQSSRYLVKRTGEKVFLECVQDMDHENMFWYRQDPGLGLRLIYFSYDVKMKEKGDIPEGYSVSREKKERFSLILESASTNQTSMYLCASSLRGFTGSETQYFGPGTRLLVL.

The rearrangement links TRBV6-5 to TRBJ2-7, with D maybe TRBD2 (5 bases). Germline values: CDR1 MNHEY, CDR2 SVGAGI. The ends were cut back, 6 bases at V and 0 bases at J, with 12 bases in the middle. This CDR3 comprises 14 residues. DNA of the CDR3: TGTGCCAGCAGCCGGACTTACATCTCCTACGAGCAGTACTTC. The encoded protein is CASSRTYISYEQYF.

The chain has TRBV9 and TRBJ2-1, with 12 nucleotides matching TRBD2. Trimming removed 4 bases from V and 3 bases from J; junction bases left unmatched: 2. This CDR3 has 15 residues. Per the germline V gene, CDR1 is SGDLS and CDR2 is YYNGEE. CDR3 nucleotides: TGTGCCAGCAGCCCTAGCGGGGGGGTCTACAATGAGCAGTTCTTC. As protein: CASSPSGGVYNEQFF.

The chain joins TRBV28 to TRBJ1-5; TRBD1 might be the D (5 bases). Germline loops: CDR1 MDHEN, CDR2 SYDVKM. V was pared by 6 bases and J by 2 bases, with 23 bases between. The CDR3 extends over 18 amino acids. The CDR3, as DNA: TGTGCCAGCAGAAGAAGGGAGGGGAAGGTATTGGGCAATCAGCCCCAGCATTTT. This gives the protein CASRRREGKVLGNQPQHF.

This clone has just one count. The chain links TRBV7-9 to TRBJ2-2, with a possible D match to TRBD1 (5 bases). CDR1 and CDR2 from the germline V gene are SEHNR and FQNEAQ (reference sequence). The CDR3 has 14 amino acids. With 4 bases removed from V and 1 base from J, the gap between germline ends came to 7 bases. The CDR3 region has the DNA TGTGCCAGCAGCTCCGACAGGAACACCGGGGAGCTGTTTTTT. It specifies CASSSDRNTGELFF.

A few counts support this clone. The chain combines TRBV2 with TRBJ1-2, with D perhaps matching TRBD1 (5 bases). Per the germline V gene, CDR1 is SNHLY and CDR2 is FYNNEI. The CDR3 is 14 amino acids. Deletions cut 3 bases from V and 2 bases from J, with 10 bases between. In DNA form, the CDR3 reads TGTGCCAGCAGTGAGAACAGGATGAACTATGGCTACACCTTC. Protein: CASSENRMNYGYTF.

CDR3 sequence (DNA): TGCAGTGCTAGTCTTGGGGGGGTCACTGAAGCTTTCTTT. It codes for CSASLGGVTEAFF. The chain employs TRBV20-1 and TRBJ1-1; maybe TRBD1 (5 bases). There are 13 residues in the CDR3. CDR1 DFQATT and CDR2 SNEGSKA come from the germline V gene (reference sequence). Trimming cost V 3 bases and J 4 bases, with 12 bases left between them.

The chain joins TRBV3-1 (or the pseudogene TRBV3-2) to TRBJ2-3; TRBD2 matches at 12 bases. This CDR3 has 14 amino acids. Per the germline V gene, CDR1 is LGHDT and CDR2 is YNNKEL (reference sequence). Losses at the gene ends were 10 bases for V and 6 bases for J; bases not matched to a gene: 8. CDR3 region: CAIGLAGFPDTQYF. The CDR3 region has the DNA TGTGCCATCGGACTAGCGGGGTTTCCTGATACGCAGTATTTT.

The chain has TRBV6-5 and TRBJ1-1; D remains unclear. Trimming took off 6 bases at V and 4 bases at J, with 12 bases between the two ends. CDR3 size: 13 residues. Germline V gene lookup returns CDR1 MNHEY and CDR2 SVGAGI. The CDR3 nucleotides read TGTGCCAGCAGCGAGAACCGGGGCACTGAAGCTTTCTTT. Protein product: CASSENRGTEAFF.

The rearrangement joins TRBV2 to TRBJ1-2, with D possibly matching TRBD1 (5 bases). CDR3 length: 14 residues. Per the germline V gene, CDR1 is SNHLY and CDR2 is FYNNEI. Between the trimmed V and J ends, which lost 5 bases and 3 bases, there was a span of 13 bases. The CDR3 is CASSRQGMDYGYTF. CDR3 nucleotides: TGTGCCAGCAGTAGGCAGGGTATGGACTATGGCTACACCTTC.

The rearrangement links TRBV5-1 to TRBJ1-1; D perhaps matches TRBD1 (5 bases). The CDR3 contains 13 residues. V was pared by 1 base and J by 4 bases, with 8 bases between. Germline CDR1 and CDR2: SGHRS and YFSETQ. CDR3 region: CASSLQGSTEAFF. The DNA of the CDR3 is TGCGCCAGCAGCTTGCAGGGTTCCACTGAAGCTTTCTTT.

The rearrangement links TRBV21-1 to TRBJ1-1. TRBV21-1 is a recognized pseudogene. The CDR3 loop spans 14 amino acids. CDR3 amino acids: CASRVQGGSTEAFF. In DNA form, the CDR3 reads TGTGCCAGCAGGGTACAGGGAGGGAGCACTGAAGCTTTCTTT.

The count of this clone is one. The chain links TRBV9 to TRBJ2-5; D is undetermined. The CDR3 totals 14 residues. The V and J ends lost 4 bases and 2 bases respectively, with 12 bases between them. In germline, CDR1 is SGDLS, CDR2 YYNGEE. DNA of the CDR3: TGTGCCAGCAGCTTGAATAGCATACAAGAGACCCAGTACTTC. Translated, it gives CASSLNSIQETQYF.

This clone was observed a handful of times. DNA of the CDR3: TGTGCCAGCAACCCGACGGGGGGAACCGTCTATGGCTACACCTTC. Translation gives CASNPTGGTVYGYTF. The chain is built from TRBV2 and TRBJ1-2; perhaps TRBD1 as D (5 bases). The CDR3 totals 15 residues. Germline CDR1 and CDR2: SNHLY and FYNNEI. Trimming took off 7 bases at V and 4 bases at J, with 19 bases between the two ends.

The chain has TRBV2 and TRBJ1-5, with no clear D. Germline V gene lookup returns CDR1 SNHLY and CDR2 FYNNEI. The CDR3 sequence is 13 residues long. Trimming shortened V by 9 bases and J by 6 bases, and 15 bases separated the two germline ends. The CDR3 sequence: CASSREFGQPQHF. In DNA, the CDR3 is TGTGCCAGTTCAAGAGAGTTCGGTCAGCCCCAGCATTTT.

The chain combines TRBV6-4 with TRBJ2-1, with 8 bases identical to TRBD1. Germline CDR1 is MRHNA and CDR2 is SNTAGT. After removal of 8 bases from V and 4 bases from J, the junction contained 7 bases not matched to a gene. This CDR3 comprises 14 residues. This CDR3 reads CASARDRMYNEQFF. CDR3 sequence (DNA): TGTGCCAGCGCCCGGGACAGGATGTACAATGAGCAGTTCTTC.

The chain's CDR3 is CATKIDRGAYNEQFF. The CDR3 region has the DNA TGTGCCACGAAAATCGACAGGGGAGCCTACAATGAGCAGTTCTTC. The V gene is TRBV7-9, the J gene TRBJ2-1, with 8 bases matching TRBD1. This CDR3 spans 15 amino acids. Germline V CDR1 and CDR2: SEHNR, FQNEAQ (reference sequence). J was trimmed by 2 bases and V by 10 bases; bases with no gene match: 10. Full variable domain (missing parts from reference TRBV7-9 and TRBJ2-1): DTGVSQNPRHKITKRGQNVTFRCDPISEHNRLYWYRQTLGQGPEFLTYFQNEAQLEKSRLLSDRFSAERPKGSFSTLEIQRTEQGDSAMYLCATKIDRGAYNEQFFGPGTRLTVL.

This chain connects TRBV4-1 to TRBJ1-3, with 11 bases matching TRBD1. CDR1 is MGHRA and CDR2 is YSYEKL in the germline V gene. V gave up 4 bases and J gave up 3 bases; unmatched junction bases: 8. The CDR3 runs to 17 residues. The CDR3 region has the DNA TGCGCCAGCAGCCGCGTCGGACAGGGGGCGCTTGGAAACACCATATATTTT. Residues: CASSRVGQGALGNTIYF.

This chain uses TRBV5-1 with TRBJ2-5; D is possibly TRBD2 (7 bases). This CDR3 comprises 15 residues. V was trimmed by 2 bases and J by 1 base, leaving 12 bases between them. The germline gives CDR1 SGHRS, CDR2 YFSETQ. The CDR3 spells CASSFGAGAQETQYF. The CDR3 region has the DNA TGCGCCAGCAGCTTCGGGGCGGGGGCCCAAGAGACCCAGTACTTC.

The V and J genes are TRBV7-9 and TRBJ1-1, with TRBD1 matching 8 bases. CDR1 is SEHNR and CDR2 is FQNEAQ in the germline V gene (reference sequence). This CDR3 has 14 residues. J lost 6 bases, V lost 5 bases, and 8 bases had no gene match. The CDR3 bases are TGTGCCAGCAGCCCTAGGACAGGGAAAGCTGAAGCTTTCTTT. It yields the protein CASSPRTGKAEAFF. The whole variable domain, remainder taken from reference TRBV7-9 and TRBJ1-1, is DTGVSQNPRHKITKRGQNVTFRCDPISEHNRLYWYRQTLGQGPEFLTYFQNEAQLEKSRLLSDRFSAERPKGSFSTLEIQRTEQGDSAMYLCASSPRTGKAEAFFGQGTRLTVV.

CDR3 sequence reads: CASSRGGTGLSNYGYTF. CDR3 nucleotide sequence: TGTGCCAGCTCCCGAGGGGGGACAGGTTTATCCAACTATGGCTACACCTTC. V is TRBV7-2 and J is TRBJ1-2, with 8 bases fitting TRBD1. The CDR3 sequence is 17 residues long. The V and J ends lost 8 bases and 2 bases, in that order; junction bases with no gene match: 16. Germline V gene data show CDR1 as SGHTA and CDR2 as FQGNSA. Using reference TRBV7-2 and TRBJ1-2 for the parts outside the CDR3, the full variable domain is GAGVSQSPSNKVTEKGKDVELRCDPISGHTALYWYRQSLGQGLEFLIYFQGNSAPDKSGLPSDRFSAERTGGSVSTLTIQRTQQEDSAVYLCASSRGGTGLSNYGYTFGSGTRLTVV.

About this clone: This sample also contains other DNA sequences that code for the same CDR3. The chain recombines TRBV5-1 with TRBJ1-4; maybe TRBD1 (6 bases). Germline loops: CDR1 SGHRS, CDR2 YFSETQ. V was cut by 0 bases and J by 5 bases, with 8 bases left in between. CDR3 size: 14 residues. The CDR3 DNA is TGCGCCAGCAGCTTGGGGCAGGGGAATGAAAAACTGTTTTTT. The encoded protein is CASSLGQGNEKLFF.

The V and J genes are TRBV5-5 and TRBJ2-1, with D maybe TRBD2 (5 bases). Per germline, CDR1 SGHKS and CDR2 YYEKEE (reference sequence). This CDR3 is built from 15 residues. Trimming shortened V by 1 base and J by 8 bases, and 16 bases separated the two germline ends. CDR3 DNA: TGTGCCAGCAGCTTGTCTTATGACAAGAGGGATGAGCAGTTCTTC. Residues: CASSLSYDKRDEQFF. Together with reference TRBV5-5 and TRBJ2-1, the CDR3 gives the full variable domain: DAGVTQSPTHLIKTRGQQVTLRCSPISGHKSVSWYQQVLGQGPQFIFQYYEKEERGRGNFPDRFSARQFPNYSSELNVNALLLGDSALYLCASSLSYDKRDEQFFGPGTRLTVL.